Given below is one TCR beta chain in context. Its antigen is unknown. Measured with immunoSEQ multiplex PCR; TCRdb has only the in-frame clones, and not every one. The sample records fewer than 9,500 clones, more than 60% being singletons. The V and J ends lost 4 bases and 0 bases respectively, with 10 bases between them. The germline V gene encodes CDR1 MRHNA and CDR2 SNTAGT. CDR3 size: 14 residues. The data were taken from a study of siplizumab effects on memory and regulatory T cells. General study results and limits: Significantly reduced by siplizumab was the cumulative frequency of alloreactive sequences, namely those traceable to unstimulated CD4+ memory cells. Alloreactive clones mapping to unstimulated subsets formed only a minor fraction.

Material for sequencing was effector memory CD8+ T cells sorted from blood. Subset indicated: unstimulated CD8+ effector memory T cells. The gene calls are TRBV6-4 and TRBJ2-7; tentative D call: TRBD2 (7 bases). This receptor was taken from a human donor in good health. CDR3: CASSGGGGSYEQYF. CDR3 in DNA: TGTGCCAGCAGTGGGGGGGGCGGCTCCTACGAGCAGTACTTC.